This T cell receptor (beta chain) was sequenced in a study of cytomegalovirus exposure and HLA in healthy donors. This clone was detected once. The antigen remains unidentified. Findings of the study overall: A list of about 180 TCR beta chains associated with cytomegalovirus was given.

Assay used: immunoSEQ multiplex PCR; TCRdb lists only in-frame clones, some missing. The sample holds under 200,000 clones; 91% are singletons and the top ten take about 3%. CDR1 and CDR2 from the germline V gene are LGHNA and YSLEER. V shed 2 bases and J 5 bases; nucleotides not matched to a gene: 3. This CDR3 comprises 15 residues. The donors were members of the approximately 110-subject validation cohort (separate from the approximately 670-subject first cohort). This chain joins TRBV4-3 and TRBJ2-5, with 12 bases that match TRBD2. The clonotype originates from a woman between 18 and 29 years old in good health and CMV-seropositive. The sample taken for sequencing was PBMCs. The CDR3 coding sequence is TGCGCCAGCAGCCAACTAGCGGGAGGGCGGGAGACCCAGTACTTC. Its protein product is CASSQLAGGRETQYF.